Following are 20 T cell receptor beta chains from one sample sequenced in a study of cytomegalovirus exposure and HLA in healthy donors. It was with 60 Vbeta and 13 Jbeta primers that the PCR ran. The data were produced by immunoSEQ multiplex PCR, yet TCRdb's version contains in-frame clones alone and is incomplete. The sample lists around 180,000 clones, 81% occurring once. The specimen sequenced was PBMCs. The origin of the receptors is a man younger than 35 in good health and CMV-seronegative.

This chain uses TRBV15 with TRBJ1-2; D ambiguous. The V gene lost 3 bases and the J gene lost 4 bases, with 15 bases spanning the gap. Germline CDR1 LNHNV, CDR2 YYDKDF (reference sequence). CDR3 length equals 15 residues. The CDR3 spells CATSRPGSVPYGYTF. The DNA of the CDR3 is TGTGCCACCAGCAGGCCCGGGTCCGTACCCTATGGCTACACCTTC.

This rearrangement joins TRBV19 to TRBJ1-6; TRBD1 matches at 8 bases. The CDR3 contains 15 residues. Germline V gene lookup returns CDR1 LNHDA and CDR2 SQIVND (reference sequence). V gave up 5 bases and J gave up 10 bases; unmatched junction bases: 10. The CDR3 loop reads CASSFRTGRTSPLHF. The CDR3 DNA reads as TGTGCCAGTAGTTTTCGGACAGGGCGTACCTCACCCCTCCACTTT.

The V and J genes are TRBV30 and TRBJ1-2, with 9 bases lining up with TRBD1. V trimming: 4 bases; J trimming: 7 bases; junction bases outside the gene matches: 7. The CDR3 contains 13 residues. In germline, CDR1 is GTSNPN, CDR2 SVGIG (reference sequence). Here the CDR3 DNA reads TGTGCCTGGACTACGGGACAGGGTCGTGGCTACACCTTC. This sequence encodes CAWTTGQGRGYTF.

This chain connects TRBV27 to TRBJ2-1, with 7 positions matching TRBD2. The germline CDR1 and CDR2 sequences are MNHEY and SMNVEV (reference sequence). The CDR3 runs to 15 residues. Trimming took 4 bases from V and 8 from J; bases not matched to a gene: 11. Here the CDR3 DNA reads TGTGCCAGCAGTTACTCTAGCGGAGGGATTCATGAGCAGTTCTTC. Its translation: CASSYSSGGIHEQFF.

The genes are TRBV9 and TRBJ2-3; 12 positions match TRBD2. The J segment lost 3 bases and the V segment lost 0 bases, leaving 5 bases of the junction unmatched. CDR1 and CDR2 from the germline V gene are SGDLS and YYNGEE. The CDR3 is made up of 17 amino acids. CDR3 sequence reads: CASSVGLAGAETDTQYF. The CDR3 coding sequence is TGTGCCAGCAGCGTAGGACTAGCGGGAGCAGAAACAGATACGCAGTATTTT.

This clone was detected once. V and J are TRBV28 and TRBJ1-2; D is possibly TRBD1 (6 bases). Trimming pared 6 bases from V and 4 bases from J, leaving 15 bases between. Germline assignment: CDR1 MDHEN and CDR2 SYDVKM. The CDR3 has 14 residues. The CDR3 here is CASSLPDSAYGYTF. CDR3 sequence (DNA): TGTGCCAGCAGCTTACCGGACAGCGCCTATGGCTACACCTTC.

The chain joins TRBV4-3 to TRBJ2-7; TRBD1 aligns across 7 bases. The CDR3 is made up of 17 amino acids. Germline CDR1 and CDR2: LGHNA and YSLEER. V lost 0 bases to trimming and J lost 0 bases; unmatched junction nucleotides: 8. In DNA, the CDR3 is TGCGCCAGCAGCCAAGATCTGGGGGCAGGGGGCTCCTACGAGCAGTACTTC. Its protein is CASSQDLGAGGSYEQYF.

V gene TRBV7-2 combines with J gene TRBJ2-1; 8 bases are a match to TRBD2. V shed 1 base and J 4 bases; nucleotides not matched to a gene: 9. There are 17 residues in the CDR3. From germline, CDR1 is SGHTA and CDR2 FQGNSA. In DNA form, the CDR3 reads TGTGCCAGCAGCTTAGTTCGGGGTAGCGGGGTTTACAATGAGCAGTTCTTC. Translation: CASSLVRGSGVYNEQFF.

The chain uses TRBV28 and TRBJ2-7; 7 bases agree with TRBD2. Per germline, CDR1 MDHEN and CDR2 SYDVKM. The CDR3 totals 17 residues. V lost 3 bases and J lost 3; bases outside the gene matches: 14. Written as DNA, the CDR3 is TGTGCCAGCAGTTTTGGAACATACGGGAGGTGGGACTACGAGCAGTACTTC. Its protein product is CASSFGTYGRWDYEQYF.

The rearrangement links TRBV9 to TRBJ2-1, with 7 bases fitting TRBD2. Germline assignment: CDR1 SGDLS and CDR2 YYNGEE. Trimming at V came to 0 bases and at J to 6 bases, leaving 3 bases not matched to a gene. The CDR3 is made up of 14 amino acids. The CDR3 DNA reads as TGTGCCAGCAGCGTAGGGGGGGGGAGCAATGAGCAGTTCTTC. This codes for CASSVGGGSNEQFF.

V is TRBV5-6 and J is TRBJ2-1; 8 bases agree with TRBD2. V trimming: 0 bases; J trimming: 8 bases; junction bases outside the gene matches: 7. The germline V gene encodes CDR1 SGHDT and CDR2 YYEEEE. The CDR3 runs 15 residues. This CDR3 is CASSLAGGGLHEQFF. CDR3 sequence (DNA): TGTGCCAGCAGCTTGGCCGGGGGGGGCTTACATGAGCAGTTCTTC. Full variable domain (outside the CDR3, taken from reference TRBV5-6 and TRBJ2-1): DAGVTQSPTHLIKTRGQQVTLRCSPKSGHDTVSWYQQALGQGPQFIFQYYEEEERQRGNFPDRFSGHQFPNYSSELNVNALLLGDSALYLCASSLAGGGLHEQFFGPGTRLTVL.

The chain links TRBV11-2 to TRBJ1-2; perhaps TRBD1 as D (6 bases). CDR3 length: 14 residues. Germline CDR1 and CDR2: SGHAT and FQNNGV. Trimming took 7 bases from V and 3 from J, leaving 15 bases between them. The CDR3 protein is CASKELQGHYGYTF. The CDR3 region has the DNA TGTGCCAGCAAAGAACTCCAGGGGCACTATGGCTACACCTTC.

The chain recombines TRBV30 with TRBJ2-7; 11 bases align to TRBD2. This CDR3 is 15 amino acids long. The ends lost 0 bases at V and 3 bases at J; junction bases unmatched: 4. The germline V gene encodes CDR1 GTSNPN and CDR2 SVGIG (reference sequence). This CDR3 reads CAWSVGLAGYYEQYF. DNA for the CDR3: TGTGCCTGGAGTGTAGGACTAGCGGGCTACTACGAGCAGTACTTC.

The rearrangement links TRBV5-1 to TRBJ2-7; 8 bases are shared with TRBD2. Germline CDR1 is SGHRS and CDR2 is YFSETQ. The V and J ends lost 4 bases and 0 bases, in that order; junction bases with no gene match: 12. There are 17 residues in the CDR3. CDR3 nucleotide sequence: TGCGCCAGCAGCCGGGCTGGGGGCGGGAGGAGCTCCTACGAGCAGTACTTC. Amino acid sequence: CASSRAGGGRSSYEQYF.

This clone turned up a few times. This rearrangement joins TRBV30 to TRBJ2-7, with D maybe TRBD1 (7 bases). CDR1 is GTSNPN, CDR2 SVGIG, per germline (reference sequence). V gave up 3 bases and J gave up 6 bases, with 15 bases separating them. This CDR3 region has 13 residues. The CDR3: CAWSDFQGGEQYF. The CDR3 bases are TGTGCCTGGAGCGATTTTCAGGGGGGCGAGCAGTACTTC.

The J gene is TRBJ2-1, the V gene TRBV7-3, with 8 positions matching TRBD1. Germline values: CDR1 SGHTA, CDR2 FQGTGA. After removal of 5 bases from V and 0 bases from J, the junction contained 6 bases not matched to a gene. This CDR3 region has 16 residues. This CDR3 is CASSTSGQGSYNEQFF. The CDR3 DNA sequence: TGTGCCAGCAGCACATCAGGACAGGGCTCCTACAATGAGCAGTTCTTC.

This clone was picked up a small number of times. The chain uses TRBV9 and TRBJ2-4; 10 nucleotides agree with TRBD1. The CDR3 length is 19 residues. V was pared by 3 bases and J by 3 bases, with 15 bases of the junction left unmatched. The germline CDR1 and CDR2 sequences are SGDLS and YYNGEE. CDR3 nucleotide sequence: TGTGCCAGCAGCGAACGTGGACAGGGGGTCCTTGGTCTCAAAAACATTCAGTACTTC. Its translation is CASSERGQGVLGLKNIQYF.

This chain links TRBV19 with TRBJ2-3; perhaps TRBD2 as D (6 bases). Germline V CDR1 and CDR2: LNHDA, SQIVND (reference sequence). Trimming removed 6 bases at V and 0 bases at J, with 19 bases between. This CDR3 has 17 residues. CDR3 nucleotide sequence: TGTGCCAGTAGCCGAACTGGGGTAGGGACTAGCACAGATACGCAGTATTTT. Translation: CASSRTGVGTSTDTQYF.

V is TRBV4-2 and J is TRBJ2-7; maybe TRBD1 (6 bases). The CDR3 extends over 15 amino acids. Germline CDR1 LGHNA, CDR2 YNFKEQ. Trimming removed 0 bases at V and 4 bases at J, with 13 bases between. The CDR3 DNA sequence: TGTGCCAGCAGCCAAGACACAGGGTCCTCGTACGAGCAGTACTTC. It codes for CASSQDTGSSYEQYF.

This clone has a handful of counts. The chain couples TRBV21-1 to TRBJ2-1; no DNA check was done on the table's D call, TRBD1. TRBV21-1 is a listed pseudogene. There are 15 residues in the CDR3. This CDR3 reads CASSHATGVYDEQFF. DNA of the CDR3: TGTGCCAGCAGCCACGCGACAGGGGTTTATGATGAGCAGTTCTTC.